Listed below are T cell receptor beta chains from one sample, sequenced in a study of blood T cells in healthy people across ages. TCRdb re-analysed the 5' RACE reads in MiXCR, keeping a single row per CDR3 protein. Of about 1,800,000 distinct CDR3 sequences in the sample, approximately 28% are singletons; the top ten hold 7.7%. The sample taken for sequencing was blood. The source is a woman aged 25-40 years in good health. Both conserved end residues are part of each CDR3. The D gene is left open where the match is weak. For some rows the clone size is stated as once, few or many, or as a class when expanded; others skip it.

CDR3 DNA | CDR3 protein | J gene | D gene | V gene | clone size
TGCGCCAGCACGACCGGAGCTAACTATGGCTACACCTTC | CASTTGANYGYTF | TRBJ1-2 | - | TRBV2 | many
TGTGCCAGCAGCACGACAGGGTTGACTGAAGCTTTCTTT | CASSTTGLTEAFF | TRBJ1-1 | TRBD1 | TRBV7-9 | -
TGCAGTCCCGGCCGCAGCACCGAGTTTGCTCTTGAAGCTTTCTTT | CSPGRSTEFALEAFF | TRBJ1-1 | - | TRBV20-1 | -
TGTGCCAGCAGCGTAGTGGGGGGCGGGAGAGAGACCCAGTACTTC | CASSVVGGGRETQYF | TRBJ2-5 | - | TRBV9 | -
TGTGCCAGCAGCTTAGGTATTGGCACAGATACGCAGTATTTT | CASSLGIGTDTQYF | TRBJ2-3 | - | TRBV7-6 | many
TGTGCCAGCAGCGCCCTAGCATACAATGAGCAGTTCTTC | CASSALAYNEQFF | TRBJ2-1 | - | TRBV7-9 | few
TGTGCCACCCCAAGTGGGACAGGGGAACCCCTGCCCTATGGCTACACCTTC | CATPSGTGEPLPYGYTF | TRBJ1-2 | TRBD1 | TRBV12-3/TRBV12-4 | few
TGTGCCAGCAGGGACGGATCCGCAGGCTACACCTTC | CASRDGSAGYTF | TRBJ1-2 | - | TRBV27 | many
TGTGCCAGCAGTTTACTGCCGGGTCCCATGAACACTGAAGCTTTCTTT | CASSLLPGPMNTEAFF | TRBJ1-1 | - | TRBV27 | -
TGCAGTGCTAGCTACGGTGGGTCTACTGGCTACACCTTC | CSASYGGSTGYTF | TRBJ1-2 | - | TRBV20-1 | -
TGCGCCAGCAGCCAAGCTGCGTACTCTGGAAACACCATATATTTT | CASSQAAYSGNTIYF | TRBJ1-3 | - | TRBV4-1 | -